One and the same sample provided the 18 T cell receptor beta chains below, sequenced in a study of post-analysis software for immune sequencing data. Points from the study as a whole: With TRBV5-6, TRBV5-1 and TRBV20-1 included, about five TRBV segments were more frequent in patients than in controls.

Their antigens are not known. Built from TCR beta cDNA, the libraries had unique molecular identifiers in them. Each CDR3 protein is one row after TCRdb ran MiXCR on the PCR reads. The table shows fewer than 550,000 distinct CDR3 sequences, with around a third occurring only once. The sample comprised blood. These receptors were obtained from a girl between 2 and 17 years old with multiple sclerosis.

The J gene is TRBJ2-3, the V gene TRBV9; 8 bases line up with TRBD1. The V gene's germline CDR1 is SGDLS and CDR2 YYNGEE. The CDR3 loop spans 14 amino acids. V lost 4 bases, J lost 6 bases, and 7 bases stayed unmatched. CDR3: CASSSQDREDTQYF. The DNA for the CDR3 is TGTGCCAGCAGCTCCCAGGACAGGGAGGATACGCAGTATTTT.

This clonotype was observed a handful of times. The chain joins TRBV20-1 to TRBJ2-7; no clear D gene. Trimming removed 0 bases at V and 3 bases at J, with 3 bases between. CDR3 length: 11 residues. Germline V gives CDR1 DFQATT, CDR2 SNEGSKA (reference sequence). In DNA, the CDR3 is TGCAGTGCTAGAGAACACTACGAGCAGTACTTC. Protein product: CSAREHYEQYF.

The CDR3 DNA reads as TGTGCCAGCAGTGAAGCGCTAGACGAGCAGTACTTC. Its translation is CASSEALDEQYF. The chain uses TRBV6-1 and TRBJ2-7; D gene uncertain. Per germline, CDR1 MNHNS and CDR2 SASEGT. This CDR3 has 12 amino acids. V lost 0 bases to trimming and J lost 5 bases, with 5 bases between them.

This clonotype was recorded many times. J is TRBJ1-2 and V is TRBV12-3 or TRBV12-4, with D unclear. Trimming shortened V by 6 bases and J by 2 bases, and 7 bases separated the two germline ends. The CDR3 loop spans 12 amino acids. CDR3 DNA: TGTGCCAGCAGCTACATGAACTATGGCTACACCTTC. This encodes CASSYMNYGYTF.

This clonotype was seen a few times. The CDR3 here is CASSQTNYGYTF. As DNA, the CDR3 is TGTGCCAGCAGTCAGACCAACTATGGCTACACCTTC. The rearrangement uses TRBV6-5 and TRBJ1-2, with D hard to call. This CDR3 is built from 12 residues. Germline V gives CDR1 MNHEY, CDR2 SVGAGI. Trimming pared 5 bases from V and 2 bases from J, leaving 6 bases between.

This clonotype was seen only a few times. This chain joins TRBV10-3 and TRBJ2-3; the D is unclear. V lost 3 bases and J lost 3, with 16 bases in between. The CDR3 is made up of 16 amino acids. Looked up from germline, CDR1 is ENHRY and CDR2 is SYGVKD. The CDR3 loop is CAISESGGDVTDTQYF. CDR3 bases: TGTGCCATCAGTGAAAGTGGCGGTGACGTGACAGATACGCAGTATTTT.

Only one count was recorded for this clonotype. A much larger clone lies a single base off, so this may be a read error. This sequence joins TRBV7-2 and TRBJ2-7; D is ambiguous. The J call may be incorrect, as the DNA end agrees better with TRBJ2-5. The CDR3 is made up of 10 amino acids. Germline CDR1 SGHTA, CDR2 FQGNSA. The CDR3 region is CASSATTQYF. In nucleotides, the CDR3 is TGTGCCAGCAGCGCGACGACCCAGTACTTC.

At least ten counts were recorded for this clonotype. The chain uses TRBV12-3 or TRBV12-4 and TRBJ2-5, with D possibly TRBD1 on 5 matching bases. Trimming stripped 4 bases from V and 5 bases from J, with 8 bases between. The CDR3 runs to 12 residues. The CDR3 spells CASSWGRETQYF. CDR3 nucleotides: TGTGCCAGCAGTTGGGGCAGGGAGACCCAGTACTTC.

CDR3 loop: CASSLAAGGVSQETQYF. CDR3 DNA sequence: TGCGCCAGCAGCTTGGCAGCGGGGGGTGTCTCCCAAGAGACCCAGTACTTC. The chain couples TRBV5-1 to TRBJ2-5; 9 bases map to TRBD2. The V gene end was trimmed by 0 bases and the J gene end by 1 base; junction bases not matched to a gene: 7. The CDR3 has 17 amino acids. Germline CDR1 reads SGHRS; CDR2 reads YFSETQ.

The chain uses TRBV15 and TRBJ2-1, with 9 nucleotides matching TRBD2. The last part of the DNA fits TRBJ2-7 better; the J call may be wrong. Looked up from germline, CDR1 is LNHNV and CDR2 is YYDKDF (reference sequence). This CDR3 comprises 17 residues. In nucleotides, the CDR3 is TGTGCCACCAGCAGGGCTAGCGGGGTCCTCTCCTACAATGAGCAGTACTTC. Residues: CATSRASGVLSYNEQYF.

This clonotype was found a few times. The chain recombines TRBV20-1 with TRBJ2-4; D remains ambiguous. The V end lost 0 bases, the J end lost 0 bases, and 12 bases lay between the germline ends. This CDR3 contains 16 residues. CDR1 and CDR2 from the germline V gene are DFQATT and SNEGSKA (reference sequence). The CDR3 spells CSARDWAVVAKNIQYF. The CDR3 region has the DNA TGCAGTGCTAGAGATTGGGCAGTGGTAGCCAAAAACATTCAGTACTTC.

This chain connects TRBV18 to TRBJ1-1, with TRBD1 identical over 9 bases. Unmatched junction bases numbered 8, after V lost 3 bases and J lost 3 bases. Looked up from germline, CDR1 is KGHSH and CDR2 is LQKENI. This CDR3 has 16 residues. CDR3 nucleotide sequence: TGTGCCAGCTCACCTAGGACAGGGGAAGGGTACACTGAAGCTTTCTTT. It specifies CASSPRTGEGYTEAFF.

This clonotype occurred a few times. This chain joins TRBV11-2 and TRBJ2-5; 9 bases are a match to TRBD2. Germline loops: CDR1 SGHAT, CDR2 FQNNGV. V was pared by 4 bases and J by 4 bases, with 10 bases of the junction left unmatched. The CDR3 totals 16 residues. The DNA for the CDR3 is TGTGCCAGCAGCTCCTCACCTAGCGGGGTCGTAGAGACCCAGTACTTC. It encodes CASSSSPSGVVETQYF.

This clonotype appeared a few times. The rearrangement links TRBV4-1 to TRBJ2-7; 7 bases map to TRBD2. Germline values: CDR1 MGHRA, CDR2 YSYEKL. V gave up 4 bases and J gave up 0 bases; unmatched junction bases: 3. There are 14 residues in the CDR3. The CDR3 spells CASSLREGSYEQYF. The CDR3 DNA reads TGCGCCAGCAGCCTGAGGGAGGGCTCCTACGAGCAGTACTTC.

As to this clonotype: A much larger clone differs from this one at a single base, so this may be a read error. J is TRBJ2-1 and V is TRBV6-1, with D hard to call. The ends were cut back, 2 bases at V and 8 bases at J, with 4 bases in the middle. Germline lookup yields CDR1 MNHNS and CDR2 SASEGT. The CDR3 is 11 residues long. CDR3 in amino acids: CASSEMHEQFF. The CDR3 nucleotides are TGTGCCAGCAGTGAAATGCATGAGCAGTTCTTC.

This clonotype turned up a few times. V and J are TRBV6-1 and TRBJ2-1; TRBD2 aligns across 8 bases. Looked up from germline, CDR1 is MNHNS and CDR2 is SASEGT. This CDR3 comprises 17 residues. V gave up 6 bases and J gave up 0 bases; unmatched junction bases: 10. The CDR3 nucleotides are TGTGCCAGCAGGGGGCTTAGCGGGAAAAGCTCCTACAATGAGCAGTTCTTC. Translating it yields CASRGLSGKSSYNEQFF.

The rearrangement joins TRBV10-3 to TRBJ2-4; no clear D gene. The J call may be wrong; the DNA end is better matched by TRBJ2-7. Germline CDR1 reads ENHRY; CDR2 reads SYGVKD. The CDR3 has 13 residues. CDR3 nucleotide sequence: TGTGCCATAACCGGCGAAAGCACCTACGAGCAGTACTTC. Protein: CAITGESTYEQYF.

The genes are TRBV12-3 or TRBV12-4 and TRBJ1-2; D may be TRBD1 (6 bases). This CDR3 comprises 14 residues. V dropped 6 bases and J dropped 2 bases, with 13 bases sitting between them. CDR3 nucleotide sequence: TGTGCCAGCAGCCGGACAGTGAACAACTATGGCTACACCTTC. Amino acids: CASSRTVNNYGYTF.